A selection of T cell receptor beta chains follows, all from one sample in a study of T cell changes during pregnancy in multiple sclerosis. The repertoire was sequenced with immunoSEQ multiplex PCR; TCRdb's copy has only in-frame clones and lacks some. The sample lists under 20,000 clones; more than 75% were seen once. The input for sequencing was CD8+ T cells from peripheral blood mononuclear cells, taken after pregnancy. The receptors were gathered from a female donor with multiple sclerosis, enrolled in a pregnancy study. CDR3s include the opening cysteine and the closing phenylalanine or tryptophan. A D gene is named only where the DNA matches it firmly. Clone sizes are given selectively: once, few, many, or a class where the clone is expanded.

.,.,TRBV6-1,TRBJ2-7,CASSEEITWETHFYSYEQYF,TGTGCCAGCAGTGAAGAAATTACCTGGGAGACCCACTTTTACTCCTACGAGCAGTACTTC
.,.,TRBV28,TRBJ1-1,CASSPRAGNTEAFF,TGTGCCAGCAGTCCCCGTGCAGGGAACACTGAAGCTTTCTTT
.,.,TRBV5-1,TRBJ2-3,CASRDTGLPDTQYF,TGCGCCAGCAGGGATACAGGGCTCCCAGATACGCAGTATTTT
.,.,TRBV29-1,TRBJ1-3,CSVEAGTGNTIYF,TGCAGCGTTGAGGCGGGGACTGGAAACACCATATATTTT
.,.,TRBV6-5,TRBJ1-2,CASSYYRDYGYTF,TGTGCCAGCAGTTACTACAGGGACTATGGCTACACCTTC
few,.,TRBV7-9,TRBJ1-1,CASSFTTPGDTEAFF,TGTGCCAGCAGCTTTACCACCCCAGGGGACACTGAAGCTTTCTTT
.,TRBD2,TRBV6-4,TRBJ2-3,CASSDTSGGTDTQYF,TGTGCCAGCAGTGACACTAGCGGAGGGACAGATACGCAGTATTTT
.,TRBD1,TRBV19,TRBJ1-4,CASSIDLETGSEKLFF,TGTGCCAGTAGTATAGATCTGGAGACAGGGAGTGAAAAACTGTTTTTT
.,TRBD1,TRBV5-5,TRBJ1-2,CASSDRGAYGYTF,TGTGCCAGCAGCGACAGGGGAGCCTATGGCTACACCTTC
.,.,TRBV14,TRBJ2-1,CASSQDRFGQYNEQFF,TGTGCCAGCAGCCAAGATCGTTTCGGACAGTACAATGAGCAGTTCTTC
.,.,TRBV6-4,TRBJ2-7,CASSVTTDSYEQYF,TGTGCCAGCAGTGTCACGACCGACAGCTACGAGCAGTACTTC
.,TRBD2,TRBV27,TRBJ2-7,CASSLLAGSEQYF,TGTGCCAGCAGTTTACTAGCGGGAAGCGAGCAGTACTTC
.,.,TRBV9,TRBJ2-2,CASSVEDEGSDTGELFF,TGTGCCAGCAGCGTAGAGGATGAGGGCTCAGACACCGGGGAGCTGTTTTTT
.,TRBD1,TRBV13,TRBJ2-7,CASSPPDRNYEQYF,TGTGCCAGCAGCCCCCCGGACAGGAACTACGAGCAGTACTTC
few,TRBD2,TRBV7-3,TRBJ2-1,CASSLQAGGYNEQFF,TGTGCCAGCAGCTTACAAGCGGGGGGGTACAATGAGCAGTTCTTC
.,.,TRBV30,TRBJ1-2,CAWKKTKSYGYTF,TGTGCCTGGAAGAAGACTAAAAGCTATGGCTACACCTTC
.,.,TRBV30,TRBJ1-1,CAWSGAGNTEAFF,TGTGCCTGGAGTGGGGCAGGAAACACTGAAGCTTTCTTT
.,TRBD1,TRBV6-1,TRBJ1-2,CASSEQGAASYGYTF,TGTGCCAGCAGTGAACAGGGGGCGGCGAGCTATGGCTACACCTTC
few,TRBD2,TRBV6-1,TRBJ2-2,CASSSLAGDTGELFF,TGTGCCAGCAGTAGTCTAGCGGGGGACACCGGGGAGCTGTTTTTT
.,TRBD1,TRBV4-3,TRBJ2-1,CASSQVLIRTGSFSYNEQFF,TGCGCCAGCAGCCAAGTCCTAATTCGGACAGGGTCATTCTCCTACAATGAGCAGTTCTTC
.,.,TRBV30,TRBJ1-5,CALGEGDSNQPQHF,TGTGCCCTCGGGGAAGGTGATAGCAATCAGCCCCAGCATTTT
.,.,TRBV7-9,TRBJ1-1,CASLGHRDGLLEAFF,TGTGCCAGCTTAGGACACAGGGATGGGCTACTTGAAGCTTTCTTT
once,.,TRBV6-5,TRBJ1-1,CASSYAPGLAEAFF,TGTGCCAGCAGTTACGCCCCGGGACTAGCTGAAGCTTTCTTT
.,.,TRBV7-9,TRBJ2-5,CASSLSGSQETQYF,TGTGCCAGCAGCTTGAGCGGCAGCCAAGAGACCCAGTACTTC
.,.,TRBV4-3,TRBJ2-1,CASSQDREGAYNEQFF,TGCGCCAGCAGCCAAGATCGAGAGGGCGCCTACAATGAGCAGTTCTTC
.,TRBD1,TRBV7-9,TRBJ1-1,CASSSETGVDTEAFF,TGTGCCAGCAGCTCGGAGACAGGGGTAGACACTGAAGCTTTCTTT
.,.,TRBV19,TRBJ2-5,CASSIDNQGYQETQYF,TGTGCCAGTAGTATAGATAATCAGGGCTACCAAGAGACCCAGTACTTC
.,.,TRBV5-1,TRBJ1-4,CASSLWGQANEKLFF,TGCGCCAGCAGCTTGTGGGGGCAGGCTAATGAAAAACTGTTTTTT
.,TRBD1,TRBV7-9,TRBJ1-3,CASSAPSGTDFSGNTIYF,TGTGCCAGCAGCGCGCCTTCCGGGACAGATTTCTCTGGAAACACCATATATTTT
.,.,TRBV11-3,TRBJ1-3,CASSPSLIGATSGNTIYF,TGTGCCAGCAGCCCGTCCCTTATAGGGGCCACCTCTGGAAACACCATATATTTT
.,.,TRBV6-4,TRBJ1-1,CASSAGMRSTEAFF,TGTGCCAGCAGTGCAGGGATGAGGAGTACTGAAGCTTTCTTT
.,TRBD1,TRBV6-5,TRBJ1-5,CASSHRGRNQPQHF,TGTGCCAGCAGCCACAGGGGGCGTAATCAGCCCCAGCATTTT
.,.,TRBV7-2,TRBJ2-7,CASSLDTAYEQYF,TGTGCCAGCAGCTTAGATACAGCTTACGAGCAGTACTTC
.,TRBD1,TRBV5-1,TRBJ2-7,CASSLGTGKDEQYF,TGCGCCAGCAGCTTGGGGACAGGGAAGGACGAGCAGTACTTC
once,TRBD2,TRBV6-1,TRBJ2-5,CASSEVAGGPETQYF,TGTGCCAGCAGTGAAGTCGCGGGAGGGCCGGAGACCCAGTACTTC
.,TRBD1,TRBV6-1,TRBJ1-2,CASSETTTGSNGYTF,TGTGCCAGCAGTGAGACAACGACAGGGTCTAATGGCTACACCTTC
.,TRBD1,TRBV2,TRBJ2-2,CASSPRGDRGSGELFF,TGTGCCAGCAGCCCCCGGGGGGACAGGGGGTCTGGGGAGCTGTTTTTT
.,TRBD1,TRBV18,TRBJ1-3,CASSPIRQGAVGNTIYF,TGTGCCAGCTCACCGATCCGACAGGGGGCGGTTGGAAACACCATATATTTT
.,.,TRBV4-3,TRBJ1-4,CASSQDSEATNEKLFF,TGCGCCAGCAGCCAAGACAGTGAAGCAACTAATGAAAAACTGTTTTTT
.,.,TRBV28,TRBJ2-3,CASSTTFTDTQYF,TGTGCCAGCAGTACAACCTTCACAGATACGCAGTATTTT
.,.,TRBV10-3,TRBJ2-7,CAISVYRSPYEQYF,TGTGCCATCAGTGTTTACAGGAGCCCCTACGAGCAGTACTTC
once,.,TRBV5-6,TRBJ1-5,CASSLGSGRRGDQPQHF,TGTGCCAGCAGCCTGGGGTCTGGAAGGAGGGGTGATCAGCCCCAGCATTTT
once,.,TRBV4-1,TRBJ1-1,CASSQVKGLGTEAFF,TGCGCCAGCAGCCAAGTAAAGGGGTTAGGCACTGAAGCTTTCTTT
.,.,TRBV4-1,TRBJ2-3,CASSQGMRQATDTQYF,TGCGCCAGCAGCCAAGGAATGAGACAGGCCACAGATACGCAGTATTTT
.,.,TRBV18,TRBJ2-7,CASSPLLYEQYF,TGTGCCAGCTCACCACTCTTGTACGAGCAGTACTTC
once,.,TRBV29-1,TRBJ2-7,CSVEDLETGRYEQYF,TGCAGCGTTGAAGATTTGGAGACAGGACGCTACGAGCAGTACTTC
.,.,TRBV4-2,TRBJ2-1,CASSQGFSYNEQFF,TGTGCCAGCAGCCAAGGATTTAGCTACAATGAGCAGTTCTTC
.,.,TRBV5-4,TRBJ1-6,CASSPVEDAYNSPLHF,TGTGCCAGCAGCCCCGTGGAGGACGCATATAATTCACCCCTCCACTTT
.,.,TRBV6-4,TRBJ2-3,CASSDSTEADTQYF,TGTGCCAGCAGTGACTCGACGGAGGCAGATACGCAGTATTTT
once,TRBD2,TRBV4-1,TRBJ2-5,CASSQEAGDPRAQYF,TGCGCCAGCAGCCAAGAAGCGGGGGACCCTCGGGCCCAGTACTTC
.,.,TRBV9,TRBJ2-3,CASSVGGSRGDTQYF,TGTGCCAGCAGCGTAGGAGGTAGCCGCGGAGATACGCAGTATTTT
.,TRBD1,TRBV4-2,TRBJ2-5,CASSQDGTGSQETQYF,TGTGCCAGCAGCCAAGATGGGACAGGGTCTCAAGAGACCCAGTACTTC
.,TRBD1,TRBV6-1,TRBJ2-3,CASSEWTGMTDTQYF,TGTGCCAGCAGTGAGTGGACAGGGATGACAGATACGCAGTATTTT
once,.,TRBV2,TRBJ1-2,CASTLDTYGYTF,TGTGCCAGCACCTTAGATACCTATGGCTACACCTTC